Listed below are T cell receptor beta chains from one sample, sequenced in a study of T cell clones after liver transplantation. TCRdb's table, derived via immunoSEQ multiplex PCR, lists solely in-frame clones and lacks some. The table has more than 95,000 clones, 82% seen once. The material sequenced was CD4+ T cells from blood, taken before liver transplant. The receptors derive from a human donor who received a liver transplant. Both conserved end residues are part of each CDR3. A D gene is named only where the DNA matches it firmly. Size tells how often a clone was seen (once, few, many) or the class of an expanded clone, and some rows leave it out.

d_call: NA; v_call: TRBV19; clone_size: NA; j_call: TRBJ2-3; cdr3_aa: CASKGGTDTQYF; cdr3_nt: TGTGCCAGTAAGGGCGGGACCGATACGCAGTATTTT
d_call: NA; v_call: TRBV15; clone_size: NA; j_call: TRBJ1-2; cdr3_aa: CATSRDWNAAGDGYTF; cdr3_nt: TGTGCCACCAGCAGAGATTGGAACGCGGCAGGGGATGGCTACACCTTC
d_call: TRBD2; v_call: TRBV5-4; clone_size: NA; j_call: TRBJ2-3; cdr3_aa: CASSSGTSGSTDTQYF; cdr3_nt: TGTGCCAGCAGCTCAGGGACTAGCGGTAGCACAGATACGCAGTATTTT
d_call: NA; v_call: TRBV30; clone_size: once; j_call: TRBJ2-2; cdr3_aa: CAWATGSSHGNHTGELFF; cdr3_nt: TGTGCCTGGGCGACCGGGTCTAGCCACGGGAACCACACCGGGGAGCTGTTTTTT
d_call: TRBD1; v_call: TRBV29-1; clone_size: NA; j_call: TRBJ1-2; cdr3_aa: CGGGQVTNYGYTF; cdr3_nt: TGCGGAGGGGGACAGGTGACTAACTATGGCTACACCTTC
d_call: NA; v_call: TRBV5-1; clone_size: many; j_call: TRBJ2-7; cdr3_aa: CASSFLANSYEQYF; cdr3_nt: TGCGCCAGCAGCTTCCTGGCGAACTCCTACGAGCAGTACTTC
d_call: TRBD2; v_call: TRBV29-1; clone_size: once; j_call: TRBJ2-1; cdr3_aa: CSVRLAGSRKNEQFF; cdr3_nt: TGCAGCGTCAGACTAGCGGGATCCCGAAAGAATGAGCAGTTCTTC
d_call: NA; v_call: TRBV28; clone_size: NA; j_call: TRBJ2-1; cdr3_aa: CASALGGPGSYNEQFF; cdr3_nt: TGTGCCAGCGCCCTTGGGGGGCCGGGCTCCTACAATGAGCAGTTCTTC
d_call: NA; v_call: TRBV6-1; clone_size: few; j_call: TRBJ2-6; cdr3_aa: CASSEIAGANVLTF; cdr3_nt: TGTGCCAGCAGTGAAATCGCTGGGGCCAACGTCCTGACTTTC
d_call: TRBD1; v_call: TRBV25-1; clone_size: NA; j_call: TRBJ2-6; cdr3_aa: CASTWTGNSGANVLTF; cdr3_nt: TGTGCCAGCACCTGGACAGGAAACTCTGGGGCCAACGTCCTGACTTTC
d_call: NA; v_call: TRBV5-4; clone_size: once; j_call: TRBJ1-4; cdr3_aa: CASSSRGTNEKLFF; cdr3_nt: TGTGCCAGCAGCTCGAGAGGAACTAATGAAAAACTGTTTTTT
d_call: NA; v_call: TRBV6-1; clone_size: few; j_call: TRBJ1-2; cdr3_aa: CASGGQPNYGYTF; cdr3_nt: TGTGCCTCGGGTGGACAGCCTAATTATGGCTACACCTTC
d_call: NA; v_call: TRBV27; clone_size: few; j_call: TRBJ2-7; cdr3_aa: CASSLGPPSYEQYF; cdr3_nt: TGTGCCAGCAGTTTAGGACCCCCCTCCTACGAGCAGTACTTC
d_call: NA; v_call: TRBV19; clone_size: NA; j_call: TRBJ2-2; cdr3_aa: CASSFSTAWGVVPGELFF; cdr3_nt: TGTGCCAGTAGTTTCTCTACCGCTTGGGGGGTCGTACCCGGGGAGCTGTTTTTT
d_call: TRBD1; v_call: TRBV5-1; clone_size: NA; j_call: TRBJ2-5; cdr3_aa: CASSRTGKETQYF; cdr3_nt: TGCGCCAGCAGCAGGACAGGGAAAGAGACCCAGTACTTC
d_call: NA; v_call: TRBV5-1; clone_size: NA; j_call: TRBJ2-3; cdr3_aa: CASRWLDSTDTQYF; cdr3_nt: TGCGCCAGCAGGTGGCTGGACAGCACAGATACGCAGTATTTT
d_call: TRBD2; v_call: TRBV6-4; clone_size: NA; j_call: TRBJ2-1; cdr3_aa: CASSVGTSGGYNEQFF; cdr3_nt: TGTGCCAGCAGTGTGGGGACTAGCGGGGGCTACAATGAGCAGTTCTTC
d_call: NA; v_call: TRBV9; clone_size: NA; j_call: TRBJ2-5; cdr3_aa: CASSVSQIGTQYF; cdr3_nt: TGTGCCAGCAGCGTATCCCAGATTGGGACCCAGTACTTC
d_call: NA; v_call: TRBV27; clone_size: NA; j_call: TRBJ1-2; cdr3_aa: CASSLSPLSSSYTF; cdr3_nt: TGTGCCAGCAGTTTATCGCCACTAAGTAGTAGCTACACCTTC
d_call: TRBD2; v_call: TRBV18; clone_size: NA; j_call: TRBJ2-1; cdr3_aa: CASSLGTSGSNQFF; cdr3_nt: TGTGCCAGCTCACTGGGGACTAGCGGGAGCAATCAGTTCTTC
d_call: NA; v_call: TRBV15; clone_size: NA; j_call: TRBJ2-3; cdr3_aa: CATSRDATSKDTQYF; cdr3_nt: TGTGCCACCAGCAGAGACGCCACTAGCAAGGATACGCAGTATTTT
d_call: TRBD2; v_call: TRBV7-3; clone_size: NA; j_call: TRBJ2-1; cdr3_aa: CASSWGLAGEYEQFF; cdr3_nt: TGTGCCAGCAGCTGGGGACTAGCAGGGGAATATGAGCAGTTCTTC
d_call: NA; v_call: TRBV30; clone_size: NA; j_call: TRBJ2-1; cdr3_aa: CAWSVPWRGYNEQFF; cdr3_nt: TGTGCCTGGAGTGTACCTTGGAGGGGCTACAATGAGCAGTTCTTC
d_call: TRBD1; v_call: TRBV29-1; clone_size: NA; j_call: TRBJ2-4; cdr3_aa: CSAGQGAKNIQYF; cdr3_nt: TGCAGCGCTGGACAGGGAGCCAAAAACATTCAGTACTTC
d_call: TRBD1; v_call: TRBV7-2; clone_size: NA; j_call: TRBJ2-7; cdr3_aa: CASSPGQDTYEQYF; cdr3_nt: TGTGCCAGCAGCCCCGGACAGGATACCTACGAGCAGTACTTC